This T cell receptor (beta chain) was identified during a study of Ad26.COV2.S vaccination and SARS-CoV-2 variants (dated by TCRdb to the early 2020s). Regarding the complete study: Donors in the vaccine arm were drawn from COV1001, a phase I-IIa trial of Ad26.COV2.S in healthy adults that was multicentre, randomized, double-blind and placebo-controlled. Ad26.COV2.S was given intramuscularly at 5x10^10 or 1x10^11 viral particles, as a single shot or as two shots 56 days apart. TCRbeta repertoire sequencing served as the tool for gauging how specific and how broad the SARS-CoV-2-reactive T cell receptors were following Ad26.COV2.S vaccination. A total of some 30 samples were included in the TCR-sequenced set, comprising some 20 Ad26.COV2.S vaccine recipients, 5 placebo recipients and 8 SARS-CoV-2 convalescent individuals. Participants in the trial were split at random into five groups of five each, receiving low-dose or high-dose Ad26.COV2.S once or twice, or else placebo on both occasions. Investigators did not know the trial group allocation while performing experiments and assessing outcomes. The study at large found these results: The authors noted that total T cell responses may have been underestimated by the TCR breadth and depth analyses. The study was not powered for comparison of responses between vaccine doses or regimens. Vaccine and placebo recipients had comparable non-spike TCR breadth, which fits with the vaccine containing only spike. After vaccination, spike-specific CD8+ and CD4+ T cell responses were reported to show substantial breadth. Higher spike-specific TCR breadth was observed in Ad26.COV2.S recipients than in placebo recipients (P = 0.0014).

CDR1 is given as SGHVS and CDR2 as FQNEAQ, both from the germline V gene. Reading from cysteine to phenylalanine, the CDR3 counts 17 amino acids. CDR3 DNA only is kept here, 51 bases in frame from base 1. Deletion took 1 base off V and 1 base off J, with a span of 17 bases between the germline ends. The intended sense of this specimen's treatment or condition label: some 20 received Ad26.COV2.S at low or high dose, single or two shots; about 5 received placebo; per-sample allocation not given. Repertoires of vaccine and placebo recipients were sequenced from samples collected on day 63 after the first injection. In Cohort 1b, about two dozen adults aged 18-55 years were enrolled at a single site in Boston, USA, between 29 July and 7 August 2020. Ad26.COV2.S consisted of a replication-incompetent adenovirus type 26 vector by which a prefusion-stabilized SARS-CoV-2 spike protein from the original Wuhan strain was expressed.

TCRbeta CDR3 regions were sequenced with the immunoSEQ Assay. After extraction, genomic DNA underwent amplification by bias-controlled multiplex PCR, followed by high-throughput sequencing. The original pipeline was this. To quantify the absolute abundance of every unique TCRbeta CDR3 region, sequences were collapsed and filtered. T cell fraction was estimated by normalizing TCRbeta template counts to usable DNA, with usable DNA measured through amplification of reference genes found in all nucleated cells. Repertoire TCRs were annotated as SARS-CoV-2-specific when V gene, CDR3 amino acid sequence and J gene were exactly matched to a known reactive TCR set. The reference SARS-CoV-2 TCR set was obtained from MIRA and was filtered for enrichment in COVID-19-positive ImmuneCODE repertoires, whereby public or cross-reactive TCRs were removed. Using the MIRA antigens, annotated TCRs were further analysed by specific ORF or by position within an ORF. Breadth was defined as the number of annotated unique rearrangements divided by the total number of unique productive rearrangements, and depth was defined as the summed frequency of the annotated unique rearrangements. Group comparisons of TCR breadth used two-sided Wilcoxon rank-sum tests. Sourced from immuneACCESS, this table was stored by TCRdb with only in-frame sequences that have V and J called. A share of the clones is absent; for the studies checked, an unresolved V gene accounts for under half, and the remainder has no known explanation. That table gives V, J and clone size, and the DNA gave D and trimming. The sample table contains 350,000 to 400,000 clones; only one count was recorded for about nine tenths of them. The ten top clones hold about 2% of the sample.

Turning to this clone: Its antigen is currently not known. No base qualities exist here, and no much larger clone lies one base off it.

Sequences were derived from peripheral blood, sampled in a trial of Ad26.COV2.S vaccine versus placebo. The TCR was taken from a person aged 18-65 years who received the Ad26.COV2.S COVID-19 vaccine or a placebo. This chain joins TRBV7-8 to TRBJ2-7, with a tentative D call of TRBD1 or TRBD2, each matching 6 bases. The CDR3 amino acid sequence is: CASSLGGNRESSYEQYF. In nucleotide form, the sequence is TGTGCCAGCAGCTTAGGCGGGAACAGGGAGAGTTCCTACGAGCAGTACTTC.